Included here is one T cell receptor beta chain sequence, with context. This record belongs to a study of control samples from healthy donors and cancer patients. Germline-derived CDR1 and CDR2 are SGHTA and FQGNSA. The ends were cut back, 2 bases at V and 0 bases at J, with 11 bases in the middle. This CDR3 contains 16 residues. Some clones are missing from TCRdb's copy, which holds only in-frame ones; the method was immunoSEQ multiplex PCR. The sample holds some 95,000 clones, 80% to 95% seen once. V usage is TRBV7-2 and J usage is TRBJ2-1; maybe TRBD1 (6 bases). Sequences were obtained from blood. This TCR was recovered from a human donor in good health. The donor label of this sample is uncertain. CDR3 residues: CASSLTGRNSYNEQFF. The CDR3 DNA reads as TGTGCCAGCAGCTTAACAGGGCGCAACTCCTACAATGAGCAGTTCTTC.